This T cell receptor beta chain was sequenced for a study of cytomegalovirus exposure and HLA in healthy donors (dated by TCRdb to between 2016 and 2019). As for the study more broadly: According to an earlier analysis of 450 to 650 of the donors, about 190 million T cells yielded 90 million to 140 million unique TCR beta sequences and 250 to 350 Gb of sequence data. About 310 gigabases of sequencing data and roughly 90 million unique TCR sequences were included in an early release covering 550 to 800 HLA-typed donors. Among the approximately 430 genotyped donors, more than 70% belonged to the genetic ancestry cluster associated with self-reported Caucasian donors. The study aimed to test whether signatures of past pathogen exposure could be identified by cataloging public T cell receptors. The T cell repertoires of some 700 subjects were profiled by immunosequencing and related to cytomegalovirus serostatus. In addition to the first cohort of 500 to 850 subjects, a separate validation cohort of under 150 different subjects was used. To predict cytomegalovirus infection status, the study brought together high-throughput TCR immunosequencing, statistical association of individual TCRs with disease status, and machine learning. To study patterns of TCR occurrence, a later analysis re-analyzed previously published TCR beta repertoires from more than 550 donors and added high-resolution HLA genotyping. The later analysis used no new phenotypic data to find candidate immune exposures, relying instead on TCR beta sequences and their occurrence across donors. An earlier analysis of 587 of the donors used high-throughput TCR beta sequencing to judge whether each TCR beta V gene segment behaved as functional or pseudogenic. Donor age, sex, ethnicity and CMV serostatus were compiled together with the repertoire data. In a later genetic analysis, genome-wide SNP genotypes for about 55% of the roughly 700 donors were used, and that subset was treated as a discovery cohort. Every repertoire in the discovery cohort had been generated on one and the same sequencing platform. HLA typing covered class I and class II loci at four-digit resolution. The number of typed donors differed by locus: 629-630 for A, B, C, DRB1 and DQB1; approximately 520 for DQA1; around 610 for DPA1; and 400 to 480 for DPB1. Several DR-DQ haplotypes were handled as single units for association and clustering because linkage in the cohort was strong. Across under 500 genotyped donors of the cohort, an average of roughly 250,000 unique TCR beta nucleotide sequences per donor were sequenced, and roughly 18% of those sequences were non-productive. Study-wide findings and limitations: Strong co-occurrence of HLA alleles, especially DR and DQ, made assigning TCR associations to individual alleles difficult. Compared with equally common non-associated chains, HLA-associated TCR beta chains in a later analysis were more clonally expanded and had lower generation probabilities. This cohort had only TCR beta chains sequenced, and the lack of alpha or paired-chain data limited which features could be detected. The classifier was reported to diagnose cytomegalovirus status with high specificity and sensitivity in both the original and validation cohorts. HLA typing was unavailable for some donors at each locus, so association tests used only the typed subset. The authors suggested that the approach could potentially be extended to other disease states and immunological phenotypes. A further reported finding was that TCR beta sequences accurately predicted the HLA-A and HLA-B alleles for most subjects in the first cohort. According to a later genetic analysis, donors in an Asian-associated ancestry cluster had fewer N-insertions in productive TCRs than the approximately 710-donor mean. A total of some 180 TCR beta chains were listed by the study as associated with cytomegalovirus. In a later analysis, the rate of TCR association differed among HLA loci, with DRB1 alleles having the most associated TCRs and HLA-C alleles having the fewest. Roughly uniform sequencing depth across donors was assumed in presence/absence analyses, although this assumption may not hold. The sequencing pipeline was judged likely to have produced a cluster of highly shared sequence variants as a technical artifact. In a later analysis, 16,951 TCR beta sequences were associated with specific HLA alleles at a false discovery rate of 0.05. Most CMV-associated TCR beta chains appeared to be HLA-restricted in a later analysis, and the HLA associations seemed to be driven largely by CMV exposure. Immune exposure information for the cohort was limited to CMV serostatus. Most TCR sequences were seen in very few donors, while some public TCRs were found in many individuals. In a later analysis, several top co-occurrence clusters were reported to appear linked to parvovirus B19, influenza, CMV and Epstein-Barr virus. Over 15 rarely observed V segments, including chromosome 9 orphons, were excluded from the earlier analysis of some 590 of the donors because counts were too low. Linkage disequilibrium might explain the correlated functional status among segregating V segments, but an unknown experimental factor could not be excluded. In vitro tests confirmed that a few of the cytomegalovirus-associated TCR beta chains recognize cytomegalovirus antigens. In an earlier analysis of 500 to 650 of the donors, most TCR beta V segments appeared in productive rearrangements about 87% or about 30% of the time, broadly matching IMGT annotations. In a later genetic analysis, a missense DCLRE1C variant was associated with V-gene and J-gene trimming of TCR beta chains, and the association was replicated in an independent cohort.

The cohort consisted of approximately 670 healthy bone marrow donors. At the time of sampling, every cohort member was nominally healthy, though immune exposures that went unrecorded were likely present. The donor tested CMV seronegative and was one of the 352 seronegative cohort members. Every donor gave a peripheral blood sample, and the peripheral blood mononuclear cells from that sample were used for TCR beta sequencing. Genomic DNA extraction from the blood cell samples was performed with the Qiagen DNeasy Blood Extraction Kit. The library was generated by the immunoSEQ multiplex PCR assay. The multiplex PCR relied on a mix of 60 forward primers for TCR Vbeta segments and 13 reverse primers for TCR Jbeta segments. Amplification of the CDR3 region of rearranged TCR beta genes was performed with a multiplex PCR assay on genomic DNA. On the Illumina HiSeq System, the amplified TCR beta libraries were sequenced as 87-base-pair reads. Per the authors' processing: A later analysis tallied about 77 million unique TCR beta chains across the 650 to 750 repertoires, and 10 million to 11 million of those chains were shared by two or more donors. To remove PCR and sequencing errors, raw reads were error-corrected and collapsed into unique sequences using a nearest-neighbor algorithm that merged closely related sequences. To assign V, D and J gene segments, CDR3 sequences were aligned to IMGT reference sequences. For a sequence to be retained, at least a six-nucleotide match to both a V gene segment and a J gene segment was required. Rearrangements were classified as productive when the CDR3 lacked stop codons and remained in frame with V and J, and all other rearrangements were classified as non-productive. Following IMGT convention, CDR3 was defined as the stretch from the second conserved V-encoded cysteine to the conserved J-encoded phenylalanine. The earlier analysis of some 550 of the donors excluded any sequence lacking an unambiguous match to a single V gene segment. An earlier analysis of 587 of the donors called V segments functional above 56.7% productive rearrangements and segregating when the between-donor standard deviation exceeded 5%. A statistical classification framework was built for diagnosing cytomegalovirus status from the catalog of TCR beta chain sequences. In a later analysis, V and J genes were assigned by comparing TCR nucleotide sequences against IMGT/GENE-DB human TR gene sequences. A later analysis assigned CDR3 sequences and most-parsimonious VDJ recombination scenarios with the TCRdist pipeline. In a later analysis, each TCR beta chain was defined by its CDR3 amino acid sequence together with its V-gene family, and reads lacking a unique V-gene family were excluded. In a later analysis, some 600 highly shared, low-generation-probability nucleotide sequences were removed to address suspected cross-contamination and a sequencing artifact. A later analysis calculated a clonal expansion index for each public chain from normalized within-repertoire ranks of inferred template counts. In a later analysis, generation probabilities were computed using a VDJ recombination model fitted to out-of-frame rearrangements, and the results were checked against IGoR. A later analysis scored TCR-TCR, TCR-HLA and TCR-CMV co-occurrence with hypergeometric tests, applying a repertoire-size bias correction to TCR pairs. In a later analysis, false discovery rates were estimated by permuting HLA or CMV assignments 20 times. In a later analysis, co-occurring TCRs were grouped using DBSCAN, with TCRdist sequence similarity added in when clustering inside HLA-allele-positive subsets. For co-occurrence clustering, repertoires with fewer than 30,000 or more than 120,000 public chains were excluded, along with about five repertoires with anomalous nucleotide sharing. Held by TCRdb, this immuneACCESS table contains in-frame sequences only and omits some clones. Under half of the omission traces to an unresolved V gene where checked; the cause of the rest is unknown. V, J and clone size were drawn from that table, and D and trimming were deduced from the DNA. Here the sample has 100,000 to 150,000 clones; 81% occur a single time. Together, the top ten hold about 0.76% of the sample.

As concerns this clone: Which antigen it targets is not known. The input lacks base qualities; no much larger clone sits a single base away.

This sequence was found in a man aged 18 to 35 in good health and CMV-seronegative. The sequencing input was PBMCs.

The CDR3 is CASSPPYNEQFF. The sequence in DNA is TGTGCCAGCAGCCCTCCCTACAATGAGCAGTTCTTC. The chain is assembled from TRBV6-6 and TRBJ2-1, with no confidently assigned D gene. V sheds 6 bases and J sheds 2 bases, leaving 5 bases between their ends. The germline V gene (reference sequence) specifies MNHNY as CDR1 and SVGAGI as CDR2. The cysteine opens and the phenylalanine closes a CDR3 of 12 amino acids. The CDR3 DNA has 36 bases and is translated from base 1.